This is a list of T cell receptor beta chains from one sample in a study of T cells in Graves' hyperthyroidism and ophthalmopathy. TCRdb independently ran MiXCR on the multiplex PCR reads; one entry per CDR3 protein. This sample yields some 440,000 distinct CDR3 sequences, of which 15% to 19% are seen a single time; 7.5% to 9% belongs to the top ten. Sample: blood. The receptors stem from a young woman with Graves' hyperthyroidism. The CDR3 runs from the conserved cysteine through the conserved F or W. A D gene is named only where the DNA matches it firmly. Clone size is shown for a subset of rows, as once, few, many or a class of expanded clone.

>TRBJ1-2|NA|many|TRBV4-1
CASSQAPRVGAYTF
TGCGCCAGCAGCCAAGCTCCGCGTGTGGGGGCCTACACCTTC
>TRBJ2-1|TRBD2|many|TRBV12-5
CASGFIASGSPSNEQFF
TGTGCTAGTGGTTTTATCGCTAGCGGGAGTCCATCGAATGAGCAGTTCTTC
>TRBJ2-3|NA|few|TRBV10-3
CAISKRPADSTDTQYF
TGTGCCATCAGTAAGAGGCCGGCAGACAGCACAGATACGCAGTATTTT
>TRBJ1-2|NA|NA|TRBV7-9
CASSPAGLEENYGYTF
TGTGCCAGCAGCCCGGCAGGGCTCGAGGAAAACTATGGCTACACCTTC
>TRBJ1-5|NA|NA|TRBV19
CASTKRGVGQPQHF
TGTGCCAGTACTAAAAGGGGGGTCGGACAGCCCCAGCATTTT
>TRBJ1-3|NA|many|TRBV18
CASSSTDSSSGNTIYF
TGTGCCAGCTCTTCAACGGACAGCTCCTCTGGAAACACCATATATTTT
>TRBJ1-4|NA|NA|TRBV30
CAWSVERAATNEKLFF
TGTGCCTGGAGTGTAGAGCGGGCAGCAACTAATGAAAAACTGTTTTTT
>TRBJ2-3|NA|once|TRBV27
CASSLQGSFLFTDTQYF
TGTGCCAGCAGTTTACAGGGTTCCTTCCTATTCACAGATACGCAGTATTTT
>TRBJ1-1|NA|NA|TRBV12-5
CASYLGQSMNTEAFF
TGTGCTAGTTACCTCGGACAGTCGATGAACACTGAAGCTTTCTTT
>TRBJ2-3|NA|once|TRBV11-2
CASSFGLVETDTQYF
TGTGCCAGCAGCTTCGGTCTAGTTGAGACAGATACGCAGTATTTT
>TRBJ2-1|NA|NA|TRBV7-8
CASSLEGRGSYNEQFF
TGTGCCAGCAGCTTAGAGGGGAGAGGCTCCTACAATGAGCAGTTCTTC
>TRBJ1-5|TRBD1|many|TRBV28
CASRRTGIPGGNQPQHF
TGTGCCAGCAGAAGGACAGGGATACCGGGGGGCAATCAGCCCCAGCATTTT
>TRBJ2-7|TRBD2|many|TRBV28
CASMDPWGGYEQYF
TGTGCCAGCATGGACCCGTGGGGAGGGTACGAGCAGTACTTC
>TRBJ2-7|NA|many|TRBV2
CASTQGRNEQYF
TGTGCCAGCACGCAGGGGCGGAACGAGCAGTACTTC
>TRBJ1-2|NA|NA|TRBV4-1
CASSLRLGDYGYTF
TGCGCCAGCAGCTTGCGACTGGGGGACTATGGCTACACCTTC
>TRBJ1-6|NA|few|TRBV10-3
CAISDMGSNPPLHF
TGTGCCATCAGTGATATGGGATCGAATCCACCCCTCCACTTT
>TRBJ2-5|TRBD2|many|TRBV7-6
CASSQLAGGAAYF
TGTGCCAGCAGCCAGCTAGCGGGCGGCGCGGCTTACTTC
>TRBJ2-7|NA|many|TRBV29-1
CSVASDDEQYF
TGCAGCGTTGCCTCCGACGACGAGCAGTACTTC
>TRBJ1-1|NA|many|TRBV19
CASSEGDTEAFF
TGTGCCAGTAGTGAGGGGGACACTGAAGCTTTCTTT
>TRBJ2-3|NA|many|TRBV3-1
CASSRNLWDTQYF
TGTGCCAGCAGCCGCAATCTCTGGGATACGCAGTATTTT
>TRBJ2-1|TRBD1|many|TRBV29-1
CSVERDRVYNEQFF
TGCAGCGTTGAACGAGACAGGGTCTACAATGAGCAGTTCTTC
>TRBJ2-3|TRBD2|many|TRBV20-1
CSASRLAGSTDTQYF
TGCAGTGCTAGTCGGCTAGCGGGAAGTACAGATACGCAGTATTTT
>TRBJ2-7|TRBD1|NA|TRBV9
CASSAAGQGAYEQYF
TGTGCCAGCAGCGCCGCCGGACAGGGGGCCTACGAGCAGTACTTC
>TRBJ1-2|NA|many|TRBV28
CATRQTYMGYTF
TGTGCCACCAGACAGACCTATATGGGCTACACCTTC
>TRBJ2-1|NA|many|TRBV10-3
CAISDQPTGIDEQFF
TGTGCCATCAGTGACCAACCAACAGGGATCGATGAGCAGTTCTTC
>TRBJ1-4|NA|many|TRBV7-8
CASSLRTAFNEKLFF
TGTGCCAGCAGCTTAAGGACAGCCTTTAATGAAAAACTGTTTTTT
>TRBJ2-1|TRBD1|NA|TRBV20-1
CSARAGTGYVDEQFF
TGCAGTGCTAGAGCCGGGACAGGGTATGTCGATGAGCAGTTCTTC
>TRBJ1-2|NA|few|TRBV7-6
CASSSANPPYGYTF
TGTGCCAGCAGCTCCGCTAATCCTCCCTATGGCTACACCTTC
>TRBJ2-3|NA|many|TRBV4-1
CASSQGPLGTDTQYF
TGCGCCAGCAGCCAAGGCCCGCTAGGCACAGATACGCAGTATTTT
>TRBJ2-7|NA|few|TRBV27
CASSLFQTPGHNTYEQYF
TGTGCCAGCAGTTTATTCCAAACGCCGGGACACAACACCTACGAGCAGTACTTC
>TRBJ1-1|NA|many|TRBV5-1
CASSLTTGETEAFF
TGCGCCAGCAGCTTGACGACGGGGGAAACTGAAGCTTTCTTT
>TRBJ2-3|NA|many|TRBV2
CASTYTDTQYF
TGTGCCAGCACCTACACAGATACGCAGTATTTT
>TRBJ2-1|NA|NA|TRBV3-1
CASSQDLADVWSEQFF
TGTGCCAGCAGCCAAGATTTAGCGGACGTATGGAGTGAGCAGTTCTTC
>TRBJ2-1|NA|many|TRBV11-2
CASSLSSPPEQFF
TGTGCCAGCAGCCTAAGCTCTCCCCCCGAGCAGTTCTTC
>TRBJ2-1|TRBD2|many|TRBV3-1
CASSQYGGSSYNEQFF
TGTGCCAGCAGCCAATACGGCGGGAGCTCCTACAATGAGCAGTTCTTC